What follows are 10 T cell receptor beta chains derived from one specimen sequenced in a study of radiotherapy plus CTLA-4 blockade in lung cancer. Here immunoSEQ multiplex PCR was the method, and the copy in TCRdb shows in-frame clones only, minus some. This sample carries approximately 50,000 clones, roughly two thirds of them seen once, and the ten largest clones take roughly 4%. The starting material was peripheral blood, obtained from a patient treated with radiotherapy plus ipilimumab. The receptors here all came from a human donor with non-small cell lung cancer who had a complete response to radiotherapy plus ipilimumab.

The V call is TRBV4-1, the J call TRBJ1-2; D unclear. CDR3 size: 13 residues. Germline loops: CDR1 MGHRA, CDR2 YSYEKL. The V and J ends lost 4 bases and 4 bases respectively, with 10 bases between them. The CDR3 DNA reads TGCGCCAGCAGCCTCCCTTCAGGCTATGGCTACACCTTC. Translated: CASSLPSGYGYTF.

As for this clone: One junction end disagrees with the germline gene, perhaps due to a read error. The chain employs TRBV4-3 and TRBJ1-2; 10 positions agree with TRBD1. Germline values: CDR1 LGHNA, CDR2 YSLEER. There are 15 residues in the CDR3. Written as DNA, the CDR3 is TGCGCCAGCAGCCAGACAGGGGGCGCCAACTATGGCCACACCTTC. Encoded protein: CASSQTGGANYGHTF.

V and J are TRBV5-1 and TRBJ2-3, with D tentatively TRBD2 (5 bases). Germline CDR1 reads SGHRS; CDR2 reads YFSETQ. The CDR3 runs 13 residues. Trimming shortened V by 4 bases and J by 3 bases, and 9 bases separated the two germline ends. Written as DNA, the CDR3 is TGCGCCAGCAGCCTTTCGGGGACAGATACGCAGTATTTT. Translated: CASSLSGTDTQYF.

Here the CDR3 reads CASSPGGRGKNIQYF. The DNA for the CDR3 is TGTGCCAGCAGTCCGGGGGGGCGGGGGAAAAACATTCAGTACTTC. V and J are TRBV27 and TRBJ2-4, with TRBD2 identical over 8 bases. CDR3 length: 15 residues. The junction had 7 bases not matched to a gene; V was cut back by 5 bases and J by 4 bases. Germline V CDR1 and CDR2: MNHEY, SMNVEV (reference sequence).

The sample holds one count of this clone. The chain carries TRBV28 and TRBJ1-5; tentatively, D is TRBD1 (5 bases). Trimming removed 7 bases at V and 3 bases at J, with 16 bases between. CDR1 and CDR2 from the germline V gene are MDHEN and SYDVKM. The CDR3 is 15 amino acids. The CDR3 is CASKPSGIFNQPQHF. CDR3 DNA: TGTGCCAGCAAGCCCTCAGGGATATTCAATCAGCCCCAGCATTTT.

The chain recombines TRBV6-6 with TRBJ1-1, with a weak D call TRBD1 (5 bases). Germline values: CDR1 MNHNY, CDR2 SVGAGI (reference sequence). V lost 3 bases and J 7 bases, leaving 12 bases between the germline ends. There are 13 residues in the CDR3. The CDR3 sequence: CASSYDTGGEAFF. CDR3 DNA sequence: TGTGCCAGCAGTTATGATACGGGGGGTGAAGCTTTCTTT.

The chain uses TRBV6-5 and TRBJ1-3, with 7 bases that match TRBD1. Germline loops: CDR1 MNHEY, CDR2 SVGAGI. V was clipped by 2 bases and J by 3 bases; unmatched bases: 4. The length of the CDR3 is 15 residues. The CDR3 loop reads CASSYSPGGGNTIYF. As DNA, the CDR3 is TGTGCCAGCAGTTACAGTCCAGGGGGTGGAAACACCATATATTTT.

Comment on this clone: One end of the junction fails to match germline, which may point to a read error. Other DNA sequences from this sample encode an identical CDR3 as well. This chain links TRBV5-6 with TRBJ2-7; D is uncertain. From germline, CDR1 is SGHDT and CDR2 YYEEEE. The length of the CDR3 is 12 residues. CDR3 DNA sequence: TGTGCTAGCAGCTGGGCTGGTAACGAGCAGTACTTC. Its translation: CASSWAGNEQYF.

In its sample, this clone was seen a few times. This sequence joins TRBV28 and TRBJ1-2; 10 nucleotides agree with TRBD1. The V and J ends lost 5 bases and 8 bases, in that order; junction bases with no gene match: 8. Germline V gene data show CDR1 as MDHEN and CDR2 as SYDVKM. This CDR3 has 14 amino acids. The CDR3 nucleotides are TGTGCCAGCAGTCCGCCGGGACAGGGGTTCGGCTACACCTTC. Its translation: CASSPPGQGFGYTF.

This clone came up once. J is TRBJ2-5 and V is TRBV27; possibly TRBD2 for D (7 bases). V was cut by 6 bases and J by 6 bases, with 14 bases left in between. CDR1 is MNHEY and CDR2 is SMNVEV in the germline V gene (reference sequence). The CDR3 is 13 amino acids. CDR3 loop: CASRWGGAKTQYF. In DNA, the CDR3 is TGTGCCAGCAGATGGGGGGGCGCTAAGACCCAGTACTTC.